This TCR beta chain was obtained from a study of cytomegalovirus exposure and HLA in healthy donors. Losses at the gene ends were 5 bases for V and 5 bases for J; bases not matched to a gene: 6. The CDR3 runs 14 residues. Germline assignment: CDR1 SGHTA and CDR2 FQGNSA. It was with 60 Vbeta and 13 Jbeta primers that the PCR ran. The data were produced by immunoSEQ multiplex PCR, yet TCRdb's version contains in-frame clones alone and is incomplete. The sample lists over 100,000 clones; 60% to 80% were seen once. Notes on the study in general: Reports indicate that TCR beta sequences accurately predicted the HLA-A and HLA-B alleles of most subjects.

A note on this clone: The antigen is not known.

This TCR was sampled from a man between 45 and 60 years old in good health and CMV-seropositive. V usage is TRBV7-2 and J usage is TRBJ2-3, with 8 bases lining up with TRBD1. Sequenced: PBMCs. This CDR3 is CASSPGTGGDTQYF. The CDR3 DNA sequence: TGTGCCAGCAGCCCGGGGACAGGTGGAGATACGCAGTATTTT.